The 10 T cell receptor beta chains listed next were all sequenced from one sample in a study of cytomegalovirus exposure and HLA in healthy donors. The PCR made use of 60 Vbeta and 13 Jbeta primers. The assay was immunoSEQ multiplex PCR, and TCRdb's table has in-frame clones only and misses some. Altogether about 97,000 clones are present, approximately 74% being singletons, with the ten largest covering about 1.9%. Sequencing used PBMCs. The receptors were gathered from a woman aged 40 to 50 in good health and CMV-seronegative.

Only a few counts were recorded for this clone. The rearrangement links TRBV23-1 to TRBJ2-5; 12 nucleotides agree with TRBD1. TRBV23-1 is treated as an ORF (open reading frame) with a function not yet certain. The CDR3 has 20 residues. With V trimmed by 1 base and J by 6 bases, 18 bases remained unmatched. The CDR3 loop reads CASSQWGTGGGRGAEQTQYF. In DNA, the CDR3 is TGCGCCAGCAGTCAATGGGGGACAGGGGGCGGGCGGGGGGCCGAGCAGACCCAGTACTTC.

The genes are TRBV5-1 and TRBJ2-1; weak D call: TRBD1 (6 bases). The CDR3 covers 13 residues. Germline CDR1 is SGHRS and CDR2 is YFSETQ. The germline V and J ends were trimmed by 4 bases and 10 bases, with 15 bases remaining between them. Here the CDR3 DNA reads TGCGCCAGCAGCGTACGACAGGCAGACGAGCAGTTCTTC. Translation gives CASSVRQADEQFF.

The chain recombines TRBV5-1 with TRBJ2-6, with 10 bases fitting TRBD1. The CDR3 loop spans 13 amino acids. V shed 9 bases and J 15 bases; nucleotides not matched to a gene: 12. In germline, CDR1 is SGHRS, CDR2 YFSETQ. CDR3 loop: CATNRVGQGGLTF. The CDR3 DNA sequence: TGCGCCACCAATCGAGTAGGACAGGGGGGCCTGACTTTC.

This CDR3 reads CASSYSHSGRDPYEQYF. The CDR3 region has the DNA TGTGCCAGCAGCTACAGTCATAGCGGGAGGGATCCCTACGAGCAGTACTTC. V gene TRBV13 combines with J gene TRBJ2-7; 11 positions agree with TRBD2. The germline CDR1 and CDR2 sequences are PRHDT and FYEKMQ (reference sequence). The J segment lost 2 bases and the V segment lost 4 bases, leaving 10 bases of the junction unmatched. The CDR3 is 17 residues long.

The chain carries TRBV5-4 and TRBJ1-1; D is perhaps TRBD1 (6 bases). This CDR3 is built from 14 residues. The germline CDR1 and CDR2 sequences are SGHNT and YYREEE (reference sequence). Trimming left V 5 bases short and J 5 bases short, with 16 bases between. This CDR3 reads CASREDSGRTEAFF. Here the CDR3 DNA reads TGTGCCAGCAGGGAGGACAGCGGAAGAACTGAAGCTTTCTTT.

This clone came up a few times. This chain links TRBV28 with TRBJ2-7; 8 bases line up with TRBD1. The J segment lost 0 bases and the V segment lost 6 bases, leaving 4 bases of the junction unmatched. This CDR3 spans 14 amino acids. The germline V gene has CDR1 MDHEN and CDR2 SYDVKM. In DNA form, the CDR3 reads TGTGCCAGCAGGGGGGACAGGACCTCCTACGAGCAGTACTTC. Protein: CASRGDRTSYEQYF. The full variable domain, its missing parts supplied by reference TRBV28 and TRBJ2-7, is DVKVTQSSRYLVKRTGEKVFLECVQDMDHENMFWYRQDPGLGLRLIYFSYDVKMKEKGDIPEGYSVSREKKERFSLILESASTNQTSMYLCASRGDRTSYEQYFGPGTRLTVT.

The V and J genes are TRBV9 and TRBJ2-7; 11 bases agree with TRBD1. J lost 2 bases, V lost 4 bases, and 5 bases had no gene match. The CDR3 contains 15 residues. Germline assignment: CDR1 SGDLS and CDR2 YYNGEE. CDR3 sequence reads: CASSPGTGGAYEQYF. Here the CDR3 DNA reads TGTGCCAGCAGCCCAGGGACAGGGGGGGCCTACGAGCAGTACTTC.

The rearrangement joins TRBV28 to TRBJ2-3; unclear D gene. The CDR3 is 12 residues long. V was shortened by 7 bases and J by 6 bases, with 11 bases between the two germline ends. Germline V CDR1 and CDR2: MDHEN, SYDVKM. Written as DNA, the CDR3 is TGTGCCAGCAATGGCCTACAGGATACGCAGTATTTT. Protein product: CASNGLQDTQYF.

This clone was recorded a few times. This chain joins TRBV6-4 and TRBJ2-1; 11 bases align to TRBD1. From germline, CDR1 is MRHNA and CDR2 SNTAGT. V lost 3 bases and J lost 8; bases outside the gene matches: 6. The CDR3 has 15 amino acids. The CDR3 is CASSEGQGATDEQFF. The CDR3 bases are TGTGCCAGCAGTGAAGGACAGGGGGCTACAGATGAGCAGTTCTTC.

The chain uses TRBV10-3 and TRBJ2-1; TRBD2 is a possible D gene (6 bases). The length of the CDR3 is 17 residues. Germline V gene sequence: CDR1 ENHRY, CDR2 SYGVKD. The ends were cut back, 0 bases at V and 0 bases at J, with 12 bases in the middle. CDR3 sequence (DNA): TGTGCCATCAGTGAGTCTAGCGGTCTCAGCTCCTACAATGAGCAGTTCTTC. It translates to CAISESSGLSSYNEQFF.